Each of the 30 T cell receptor beta chains below was sequenced from the same sample in a study of T cell repertoires and HLA-DP antigens. What these receptors recognize is not known. Clones were sequenced by immunoSEQ multiplex PCR, and TCRdb holds only the in-frame ones, with some missing. Among approximately 86,000 clones, 86% were seen once, and the ten largest hold 1.7%. Input material: CD4+ T cells from PBMCs. The receptors originated from a man between 50 and 59 years old in good health and CMV-seronegative.

The V gene is TRBV5-1, the J gene TRBJ1-2; 7 bases fit TRBD1. The germline V gene encodes CDR1 SGHRS and CDR2 YFSETQ. CDR3 length: 13 residues. The J segment lost 10 bases and the V segment lost 0 bases, leaving 6 bases of the junction unmatched. CDR3 DNA: TGCGCCAGCAGCTTGGGACAGGGTTTGGACTACACCTTC. It translates to CASSLGQGLDYTF.

The chain carries TRBV28 and TRBJ1-5; TRBD1 aligns across 8 bases. This CDR3 contains 18 residues. The germline gives CDR1 MDHEN, CDR2 SYDVKM. V lost 6 bases, J lost 0 bases, and 13 bases stayed unmatched. CDR3 sequence (DNA): TGTGCCAGCAGCCTACAGGGGGTCGGTATTATTAGCAATCAGCCCCAGCATTTT. It is translated as CASSLQGVGIISNQPQHF.

The chain couples TRBV23-1 to TRBJ2-7; D might be TRBD1 (5 bases). TRBV23-1 is treated as an ORF (open reading frame) with a function not yet certain. V lost 0 bases and J lost 2, with 5 bases in between. The CDR3 consists of 13 residues. The DNA for the CDR3 is TGCGCCAGCAGTCAATCCAGGGCCTACGAGCAGTACTTC. Amino acid sequence: CASSQSRAYEQYF.

This chain joins TRBV6-6 and TRBJ1-3, with D maybe TRBD1 (6 bases). In germline, CDR1 is MNHNY, CDR2 SVGAGI (reference sequence). The CDR3 has 15 amino acids. Trimming removed 2 bases at V and 3 bases at J, with 11 bases between. For the CDR3, the DNA is TGTGCCAGCAGTTACGGGGGGGCTCGTGGAAACACCATATATTTT. It codes for CASSYGGARGNTIYF.

V is TRBV6-1 and J is TRBJ1-2, with D perhaps matching TRBD1 (6 bases). Germline V gives CDR1 MNHNS, CDR2 SASEGT. The CDR3 has 15 amino acids. The V and J ends lost 7 bases and 2 bases respectively, with 17 bases between them. The DNA of the CDR3 is TGTGCCAGCACCCAGACAGGTGGAGGGAACTATGGCTACACCTTC. It is translated as CASTQTGGGNYGYTF.

The chain has TRBV19 and TRBJ1-1; 8 nucleotides match TRBD1. The CDR3 is made up of 14 amino acids. Losses at the gene ends were 7 bases for V and 4 bases for J; bases not matched to a gene: 8. The germline V gene encodes CDR1 LNHDA and CDR2 SQIVND (reference sequence). CDR3 region: CASTSDRVATEAFF. As DNA, the CDR3 is TGTGCCAGTACCTCGGACAGGGTAGCCACTGAAGCTTTCTTT. The complete variable domain, with remaining parts taken from reference TRBV19 and TRBJ1-1, reads DGGITQSPKYLFRKEGQNVTLSCEQNLNHDAMYWYRQDPGQGLRLIYYSQIVNDFQKGDIAEGYSVSREKKESFPLTVTSAQKNPTAFYLCASTSDRVATEAFFGQGTRLTVV.

This clone came up a few times. J is TRBJ2-7 and V is TRBV5-6; 8 bases are a match to TRBD2. Germline trimming cut 4 bases from V and 5 bases from J; bases unmatched to any gene: 5. Germline V CDR1 and CDR2: SGHDT, YYEEEE. This CDR3 has 13 residues. Here the CDR3 reads CASSPAGRDEQYF. The DNA of the CDR3 is TGTGCCAGCAGCCCGGCCGGGAGGGACGAGCAGTACTTC.

The chain has TRBV4-1 and TRBJ1-6, with unresolved D. The CDR3 is 13 amino acids. V lost 1 base and J 10 bases, leaving 8 bases between the germline ends. CDR1 and CDR2 (germline): MGHRA, YSYEKL. DNA of the CDR3: TGCGCCAGCAGCCAAGTTGATGGATCACCCCTCCACTTT. Translation gives CASSQVDGSPLHF.

The chain uses TRBV19 and TRBJ1-2; D ambiguous. This CDR3 has 12 amino acids. Germline values: CDR1 LNHDA, CDR2 SQIVND (reference sequence). Between the trimmed V and J ends, which lost 7 bases and 2 bases, there was a span of 8 bases. The CDR3 DNA follows: TGTGCCAGTACCACCTCAAACTATGGCTACACCTTC. Protein product: CASTTSNYGYTF.

This clone has just one count. The V and J genes are TRBV6-5 and TRBJ2-7, with D perhaps matching TRBD2 (5 bases). Looked up from germline, CDR1 is MNHEY and CDR2 is SVGAGI. The V and J ends lost 6 bases and 1 base respectively, with 13 bases between them. There are 14 residues in the CDR3. The chain's CDR3 is CASRRVLTSYEQYF. Here the CDR3 DNA reads TGTGCCAGCAGGCGGGTCCTAACGTCCTACGAGCAGTACTTC.

The CDR3 nucleotides read TGTGCCAGCAGCTTCCGAGCGGAGTACACCGGGGAGCTGTTTTTT. Translated, it gives CASSFRAEYTGELFF. V is TRBV7-9 and J is TRBJ2-2; D may be TRBD2 (5 bases). Germline assignment: CDR1 SEHNR and CDR2 FQNEAQ (reference sequence). Trimming cost V 3 bases and J 3 bases, with 11 bases left between them. This CDR3 contains 15 residues.

The chain is built from TRBV5-1 and TRBJ2-2; D uncertain. There are 13 residues in the CDR3. V was clipped by 1 base and J by 6 bases, with 7 bases between them. The germline gives CDR1 SGHRS, CDR2 YFSETQ. The CDR3 reads CASSLYNPGELFF. Here the CDR3 DNA reads TGCGCCAGCAGCTTGTACAACCCCGGGGAGCTGTTTTTT.

The gene calls are TRBV5-1 and TRBJ2-7; TRBD1 is a possible D gene (5 bases). The CDR3 runs 16 residues. Germline lookup yields CDR1 SGHRS and CDR2 YFSETQ. V was shortened by 3 bases and J by 6 bases, with 22 bases between the two germline ends. The CDR3 sequence: CASSSSDISTSSEQYF. CDR3 nucleotides: TGCGCCAGCAGCTCTTCGGACATATCTACATCGAGCGAGCAGTACTTC.

This rearrangement joins TRBV30 to TRBJ2-2, with 13 bases matching TRBD2. With 1 base clipped from V and 6 bases from J, the junction kept 5 bases outside the gene matches. The CDR3 loop spans 16 amino acids. Germline-derived CDR1 and CDR2 are GTSNPN and SVGIG (reference sequence). CDR3 in DNA: TGTGCCTGGAGTGGAGGGACTAGCGGGGATGCCGGGGAGCTGTTTTTT. It is translated as CAWSGGTSGDAGELFF. The full variable domain, completed using reference TRBV30 and TRBJ2-2, is SQTIHQWPATLVQPVGSPLSLECTVEGTSNPNLYWYRQAAGRGLQLLFYSVGIGQISSEVPQNLSASRPQDRQFILSSKKLLLSDSGFYLCAWSGGTSGDAGELFFGEGSRLTVL.

This rearrangement joins TRBV4-2 to TRBJ2-7; 7 bases match TRBD2. V dropped 0 bases and J dropped 4; count of bases not matched to a gene: 12. This CDR3 has 17 residues. CDR1 and CDR2 from the germline V gene are LGHNA and YNFKEQ. CDR3: CASSQDQSGRGFYEQYF. The CDR3 bases are TGTGCCAGCAGCCAAGATCAGTCAGGGAGGGGTTTTTACGAGCAGTACTTC.

This clone was recorded once. The chain recombines TRBV7-9 with TRBJ2-5; D possibly corresponds to TRBD1 (5 bases). V was pared by 3 bases and J by 1 base, with 9 bases between. CDR1 and CDR2 from the germline V gene are SEHNR and FQNEAQ (reference sequence). This CDR3 spans 14 amino acids. The CDR3 bases are TGTGCCAGCAGCTTGACAGACCTCCAAGAGACCCAGTACTTC. It codes for CASSLTDLQETQYF.

This chain uses TRBV7-2 with TRBJ1-4, with D possibly matching TRBD1 (6 bases). This CDR3 has 15 amino acids. The ends were cut back, 5 bases at V and 4 bases at J, with 14 bases in the middle. Germline CDR1 SGHTA, CDR2 FQGNSA. CDR3 coding DNA: TGTGCCAGCAGCCGAAGCAGGGGTTTTAATGAAAAACTGTTTTTT. Protein product: CASSRSRGFNEKLFF.

This clone was observed a few times. The chain uses TRBV13 and TRBJ2-3; D is undetermined. This CDR3 contains 11 residues. Germline V gene sequence: CDR1 PRHDT, CDR2 FYEKMQ (reference sequence). V was shortened by 4 bases and J by 4 bases, with 3 bases between the two germline ends. CDR3 sequence (DNA): TGTGCCAGCAGCTCCCCAGATACGCAGTATTTT. The encoded protein is CASSSPDTQYF.

The genes are TRBV19 and TRBJ2-2; D not resolved. CDR1 and CDR2 (germline): LNHDA, SQIVND (reference sequence). The CDR3 contains 16 residues. V lost 4 bases and J lost 4, with 16 bases in between. The DNA of the CDR3 is TGTGCCAGTAGTACACGTCCGACGGGTTCCACCGGGGAGCTGTTTTTT. This gives the protein CASSTRPTGSTGELFF.

This chain joins TRBV5-4 and TRBJ1-5, with D possibly matching TRBD1 (6 bases). Deletions cut 2 bases from V and 6 bases from J, with 12 bases between. This CDR3 spans 14 amino acids. The germline V gene encodes CDR1 SGHNT and CDR2 YYREEE (reference sequence). DNA for the CDR3: TGTGCCAGCAGCTTCGGGGGGGCGGGTCAGCCCCAGCATTTT. Translation: CASSFGGAGQPQHF.

The chain links TRBV19 to TRBJ1-5, with a weak D call TRBD1 (6 bases). This CDR3 comprises 17 residues. Trimming stripped 4 bases from V and 2 bases from J, with 18 bases between. CDR1 LNHDA and CDR2 SQIVND come from the germline V gene (reference sequence). The CDR3 spells CASSTLSGGYGNQPQHF. CDR3 nucleotide sequence: TGTGCCAGTAGTACCCTGAGCGGGGGCTACGGCAATCAGCCCCAGCATTTT.

This clone has a single count. This rearrangement joins TRBV7-6 to TRBJ2-1, with 13 positions matching TRBD2. CDR1 SGHVS and CDR2 FNYEAQ come from the germline V gene. The trim removed 7 bases at V and 12 bases at J, leaving 9 bases unmatched. The CDR3 runs to 14 residues. In DNA, the CDR3 is TGTGCCAGCACCGGACTAGCGGGAGTAGGGCGGCAGTTCTTC. It encodes CASTGLAGVGRQFF.

V is TRBV29-1 and J is TRBJ2-3, with D perhaps TRBD2 (5 bases). Germline V CDR1 and CDR2: SQVTM, ANQGSEA. V was shortened by 4 bases and J by 0 bases, with 11 bases between the two germline ends. This CDR3 region has 14 residues. The CDR3 DNA reads TGCAGCGTTGTCCAGGACTCTAGCACAGATACGCAGTATTTT. It is translated as CSVVQDSSTDTQYF.

This chain links TRBV14 with TRBJ1-3; D uncertain. Between the trimmed V and J ends, which lost 3 bases and 2 bases, there was a span of 8 bases. Germline CDR1 and CDR2: SGHDN and FVKESK. There are 14 residues in the CDR3. The CDR3 region is CASSHDLPGNTIYF. The CDR3 DNA reads as TGTGCCAGCAGCCACGACCTTCCTGGAAACACCATATATTTT.

The chain couples TRBV23-1 to TRBJ1-2; D remains unclear. TRBV23-1 is filed as an ORF, its function uncertain. The CDR3 runs to 10 residues. V lost 4 bases, J lost 8 bases, and 5 bases lay in between. The CDR3 spells CASSPWGYTF. The CDR3 DNA follows: TGCGCCAGCAGTCCCTGGGGCTACACCTTC.

The chain carries TRBV19 and TRBJ1-6, with TRBD1 matching 8 bases. Germline CDR1 is LNHDA and CDR2 is SQIVND (reference sequence). J gave up 9 bases and V 4 bases, and 5 bases lay outside the gene matches. This CDR3 region has 14 residues. CDR3 coding DNA: TGTGCCAGTAGTACGACAGGGGTTGGTTCACCCCTCCACTTT. Amino acids: CASSTTGVGSPLHF.

The V call is TRBV5-1, the J call TRBJ2-1, with D perhaps matching TRBD2 (5 bases). V was shortened by 0 bases and J by 9 bases, with 16 bases between the two germline ends. The CDR3 runs to 15 residues. Germline CDR1 is SGHRS and CDR2 is YFSETQ. CDR3: CASSLVMAGGGEQFF. DNA for the CDR3: TGCGCCAGCAGCTTGGTAATGGCGGGCGGCGGTGAGCAGTTCTTC.

The chain couples TRBV5-6 to TRBJ1-5; a weak D match, TRBD1 (5 bases). Trimming removed 1 base at V and 5 bases at J, with 16 bases between. CDR3 length: 16 amino acids. CDR1 is SGHDT, CDR2 YYEEEE, per germline. This CDR3 is CASSLWGVRNHQPQHF. Written as DNA, the CDR3 is TGTGCCAGCAGCTTGTGGGGGGTCAGGAATCATCAGCCCCAGCATTTT.

This clone was counted between two and nine times. The rearrangement uses TRBV11-3 and TRBJ2-1, with D perhaps TRBD1 (7 bases). The CDR3 has 16 amino acids. Trimming removed 1 base from V and 2 bases from J, with 12 bases in between. Germline CDR1 SGHNT, CDR2 YENEEA. The CDR3, as DNA: TGTGCCAGCAGCTTAGGGGGGGACAGCCCCTACAATGAGCAGTTCTTC. It is translated as CASSLGGDSPYNEQFF.

The CDR3 nucleotides read TGTGCCAGCAGCGTATCGGGGAGGGCCAGCTCCTACAATGAGCAGTTCTTC. Its translation is CASSVSGRASSYNEQFF. The chain joins TRBV9 to TRBJ2-1; 7 bases line up with TRBD2. Germline V gene sequence: CDR1 SGDLS, CDR2 YYNGEE. V shed 1 base, J shed 0 bases, and the junction held 7 bases outside the gene matches. The CDR3 contains 17 residues.